These 25 T cell receptor beta chains were all obtained from the same sample, sequenced in a study of a mutant IDH1 vaccine in newly diagnosed glioma. Here immunoSEQ multiplex PCR was the method, and the copy in TCRdb shows in-frame clones only, minus some. The table has about 15,000 clones, 80% to 90% seen once. The time point denotes: baseline, week 1 (first vaccination visit). Treatment noted: pre-vaccination baseline after standard-of-care therapy. The specimen was PBMCs, collected from a glioma patient treated with radiotherapy, temozolomide or both. Receptors were obtained from a woman aged 40 to 50 with glioma. Some clones in this sample may be carry-over from other donors' samples.

Comments on this clone: At one boundary the junction diverges from the germline segment, which might be a read error. V is TRBV20-1 and J is TRBJ2-7, with a weak D call TRBD2 (5 bases). CDR3 size: 11 residues. Germline CDR1 is DFQATT and CDR2 is SNEGSKA (reference sequence). The CDR3 spells CSAQWWEQGFF. CDR3 in DNA: TGCAGTGCCCAGTGGTGGGAGCAAGGGTTTTTC.

The V gene is TRBV6-1, the J gene TRBJ2-1, with D unresolved. The V gene lost 1 base and the J gene lost 8 bases, with 15 bases spanning the gap. Germline values: CDR1 MNHNS, CDR2 SASEGT. The CDR3 is 15 residues long. CDR3 region: CASSEGVALFHEQFF. The CDR3 DNA reads as TGTGCCAGCAGTGAAGGAGTAGCACTTTTCCATGAGCAGTTCTTC.

The chain uses TRBV5-5 and TRBJ2-1; the match to TRBD1 covers 9 bases. The CDR3 totals 16 residues. The ends lost 0 bases at V and 10 bases at J; junction bases unmatched: 11. Germline V CDR1 and CDR2: SGHKS, YYEKEE (reference sequence). The CDR3 coding sequence is TGTGCCAGCAGCTTGGTGGTACGGACAGGGGATGGAGAGCAGTTCTTC. Translated, it gives CASSLVVRTGDGEQFF.

J is TRBJ2-5 and V is TRBV19; 7 bases map to TRBD1. V dropped 6 bases and J dropped 4; count of bases not matched to a gene: 5. This CDR3 has 13 residues. Germline V gene data show CDR1 as LNHDA and CDR2 as SQIVND (reference sequence). The DNA for the CDR3 is TGTGCCAGTAGCAGGGGGAACGGAGAGACCCAGTACTTC. Translation gives CASSRGNGETQYF.

This chain uses TRBV5-1 with TRBJ1-2; D might be TRBD1 (6 bases). Per the germline V gene, CDR1 is SGHRS and CDR2 is YFSETQ. This CDR3 is 14 amino acids long. Trimming shortened V by 1 base and J by 8 bases, and 15 bases separated the two germline ends. In DNA, the CDR3 is TGCGCCAGCAGCTTGTTTGGGGGGGCTCGCGGCTACACCTTC. It is translated as CASSLFGGARGYTF.

The chain links TRBV5-6 to TRBJ2-7; the match to TRBD1 covers 7 bases. The CDR3 extends over 14 amino acids. The trim removed 2 bases at V and 5 bases at J, leaving 7 bases unmatched. CDR1 is SGHDT, CDR2 YYEEEE, per germline. In nucleotides, the CDR3 is TGTGCCAGCAGCTTCAAGACAGGGATGGACGAGCAGTACTTC. Its translation is CASSFKTGMDEQYF.

This rearrangement joins TRBV5-6 to TRBJ1-1; a weak D match, TRBD1 (6 bases). The V and J ends lost 1 base and 5 bases respectively, with 9 bases between them. CDR1 and CDR2 (germline): SGHDT, YYEEEE. The CDR3 length is 13 residues. The CDR3 sequence is CASSLQGRTEAFF. The CDR3 DNA is TGTGCCAGCAGCTTGCAGGGGAGGACTGAAGCTTTCTTT.

This chain connects TRBV6-1 to TRBJ1-4, with D possibly TRBD1 on 5 matching bases. The CDR3 contains 15 residues. V was pared by 2 bases and J by 4 bases, with 11 bases between. Per the germline V gene, CDR1 is MNHNS and CDR2 is SASEGT. CDR3 nucleotides: TGTGCCAGCAGTGAACTGGGGCAGTATAATGAAAAACTGTTTTTT. This gives the protein CASSELGQYNEKLFF.

The chain uses TRBV18 and TRBJ1-1; 7 positions agree with TRBD1. CDR3 length equals 13 residues. In germline, CDR1 is KGHSH, CDR2 LQKENI. V was pared by 4 bases and J by 3 bases, with 2 bases of the junction left unmatched. The CDR3 DNA reads as TGTGCCAGCTCACGCACAGGGGACACTGAAGCTTTCTTT. This translates into CASSRTGDTEAFF.

This rearrangement joins TRBV7-8 to TRBJ2-6; D is uncertain. The CDR3 consists of 15 residues. Trimming left V 4 bases short and J 1 base short, with 8 bases between. Per the germline V gene, CDR1 is SGHVS and CDR2 is FQNEAQ. The DNA for the CDR3 is TGTGCCAGCAGCTCCCGTGAGTCTGGGGCCAACGTCCTGACTTTC. As protein: CASSSRESGANVLTF.

CDR3 sequence: CAWSPTGIREQFF. CDR3 in DNA: TGTGCCTGGAGTCCGACAGGGATCCGTGAGCAGTTCTTC. This rearrangement joins TRBV30 to TRBJ2-1, with TRBD1 matching 7 bases. J was trimmed by 9 bases and V by 2 bases; bases with no gene match: 7. The CDR3 consists of 13 residues. CDR1 GTSNPN and CDR2 SVGIG come from the germline V gene (reference sequence). Full variable domain (missing parts from reference TRBV30 and TRBJ2-1): SQTIHQWPATLVQPVGSPLSLECTVEGTSNPNLYWYRQAAGRGLQLLFYSVGIGQISSEVPQNLSASRPQDRQFILSSKKLLLSDSGFYLCAWSPTGIREQFFGPGTRLTVL.

V usage is TRBV5-4 and J usage is TRBJ2-1; 9 nucleotides align to TRBD2. CDR3 size: 15 residues. The germline gives CDR1 SGHNT, CDR2 YYREEE (reference sequence). Trimming removed 2 bases from V and 5 bases from J; junction bases left unmatched: 5. The CDR3 DNA reads TGTGCCAGCAGCTTACCGGGACTAGCTGACAATGAGCAGTTCTTC. This gives the protein CASSLPGLADNEQFF.

This chain joins TRBV5-5 and TRBJ2-3, with D perhaps TRBD1 (5 bases). Germline loops: CDR1 SGHKS, CDR2 YYEKEE (reference sequence). Trimming stripped 1 base from V and 0 bases from J, with 9 bases between. The CDR3 has 15 residues. The CDR3 is CASSLMTVSTDTQYF. CDR3 in DNA: TGTGCCAGCAGCTTGATGACAGTAAGCACAGATACGCAGTATTTT.

The gene calls are TRBV4-1 and TRBJ2-7, with 14 bases fitting TRBD2. CDR1 MGHRA and CDR2 YSYEKL come from the germline V gene. This CDR3 spans 16 amino acids. The J segment lost 7 bases and the V segment lost 2 bases, leaving 7 bases of the junction unmatched. Here the CDR3 reads CASSQTGTSGSGEQYF. Written as DNA, the CDR3 is TGCGCCAGCAGCCAAACCGGGACTAGCGGGAGTGGAGAGCAGTACTTC.

The CDR3 region is CASSNDRGETQYF. The CDR3 DNA is TGTGCCAGCAGTAACGACAGAGGGGAGACCCAGTACTTC. The chain carries TRBV2 and TRBJ2-5, with D perhaps assigned TRBD1 or TRBD2 (5 bases each). V lost 5 bases to trimming and J lost 5 bases, with 12 bases between them. Germline V CDR1 and CDR2: SNHLY, FYNNEI. The CDR3 has 13 amino acids.

CDR3: CASSAREVYTGELFF. The CDR3 DNA sequence: TGTGCCAGCAGTGCCCGGGAGGTGTACACCGGGGAGCTGTTTTTT. The rearrangement links TRBV6-4 to TRBJ2-2; TRBD2 agrees at 7 bases. Germline CDR1 and CDR2: MRHNA and SNTAGT. The CDR3 contains 15 residues. With 4 bases clipped from V and 3 bases from J, the junction kept 5 bases outside the gene matches.

The chain has TRBV7-9 and TRBJ2-1; 10 bases are shared with TRBD2. V trimming: 7 bases; J trimming: 5 bases; junction bases outside the gene matches: 8. This CDR3 has 15 amino acids. The germline gives CDR1 SEHNR, CDR2 FQNEAQ (reference sequence). CDR3 sequence reads: CASNEGLATNNEQFF. CDR3 bases: TGTGCCAGCAATGAGGGACTAGCGACAAACAATGAGCAGTTCTTC. The variable domain in full, completed from reference TRBV7-9 and TRBJ2-1, reads DTGVSQNPRHKITKRGQNVTFRCDPISEHNRLYWYRQTLGQGPEFLTYFQNEAQLEKSRLLSDRFSAERPKGSFSTLEIQRTEQGDSAMYLCASNEGLATNNEQFFGPGTRLTVL.

A word on this clone: Germline is not matched at one junction end, which may reflect a read error. V gene TRBV20-1 combines with J gene TRBJ1-2; D uncertain. Germline V gene data show CDR1 as DFQATT and CDR2 as SNEGSKA (reference sequence). This CDR3 is built from 9 residues. The CDR3 sequence: CSAAPRWDF. DNA for the CDR3: TGCAGTGCTGCCCCCAGGTGGGACTTC.

This chain links TRBV4-1 with TRBJ2-7; the match to TRBD2 covers 7 bases. Germline V gives CDR1 MGHRA, CDR2 YSYEKL. The CDR3 sequence is 16 residues long. J lost 3 bases, V lost 4 bases, and 12 bases had no gene match. CDR3 DNA sequence: TGCGCCAGCAGCCCTCAATGGGGGGGGGTCTACTACGAGCAGTACTTC. This sequence encodes CASSPQWGGVYYEQYF.

This rearrangement joins TRBV7-9 to TRBJ1-2; 9 bases agree with TRBD1. Germline V gives CDR1 SEHNR, CDR2 FQNEAQ (reference sequence). V shed 4 bases and J 8 bases; nucleotides not matched to a gene: 8. The CDR3 is 14 residues long. Here the CDR3 reads CASSSTGGARGYTF. The CDR3 coding sequence is TGTGCCAGCAGCTCGACAGGGGGAGCTCGGGGCTACACCTTC.

The chain recombines TRBV5-1 with TRBJ2-1; 12 bases are shared with TRBD1. The trim removed 4 bases at V and 7 bases at J, leaving 15 bases unmatched. This CDR3 contains 18 residues. Germline CDR1 SGHRS, CDR2 YFSETQ. The DNA of the CDR3 is TGCGCCAGCAGCCTAGTCAATACCGGGACAGGGGGCAGGAATGAGCAGTTCTTC. Its protein is CASSLVNTGTGGRNEQFF.

A single count supports this clone. This sequence joins TRBV27 and TRBJ1-1; D uncertain. Germline values: CDR1 MNHEY, CDR2 SMNVEV (reference sequence). The CDR3 is 14 residues long. V lost 2 bases to trimming and J lost 0 bases, with 7 bases between them. The CDR3 nucleotides are TGTGCCAGCAGTTTAGGACTGATGAACACTGAAGCTTTCTTT. Its translation is CASSLGLMNTEAFF.

The genes are TRBV6-6 and TRBJ2-5, with 7 bases fitting TRBD1. The germline gives CDR1 MNHNY, CDR2 SVGAGI (reference sequence). CDR3 length: 16 amino acids. With V trimmed by 5 bases and J by 0 bases, 9 bases remained unmatched. The CDR3 DNA is TGTGCCAGCAGTGTCGGGACGGGACAGAACCAAGAGACCCAGTACTTC. As protein: CASSVGTGQNQETQYF.

The V and J genes are TRBV7-2 and TRBJ2-7; possible D gene TRBD2, 6 bases. CDR1 SGHTA and CDR2 FQGNSA come from the germline V gene. This CDR3 has 15 amino acids. With 1 base removed from V and 0 bases from J, the gap between germline ends came to 10 bases. The CDR3 sequence: CASSLGGLDSYEQYF. The DNA of the CDR3 is TGTGCCAGCAGCTTAGGGGGACTGGACTCCTACGAGCAGTACTTC.

The chain links TRBV28 to TRBJ2-2; D is perhaps TRBD2 (5 bases). CDR3 length: 15 amino acids. The germline gives CDR1 MDHEN, CDR2 SYDVKM. Trimming stripped 5 bases from V and 5 bases from J, with 15 bases between. CDR3 nucleotides: TGTGCCAGCAGTACCGCGGGTACGAGGACCGGGGAGCTGTTTTTT. Amino acids: CASSTAGTRTGELFF.